This T cell receptor (beta chain) was profiled in a study of response to subunit inactivated influenza vaccine. Study results and limitations: The authors proposed limited new T cell recruitment per seasonal influenza vaccination.

On this clonotype itself: Its antigen remains unknown.

TCRdb reprocessed the RT-PCR reads via MiXCR and lists one record per CDR3 protein. Here the sample spans about 530,000 distinct CDR3 sequences, 12% being singletons. The sample in question was PBMCs from blood, obtained on the day of vaccination. The TCR was taken from a middle-aged man who received an inactivated influenza vaccine.

CDR3: CASRFAGNQETQYF. In DNA form, the CDR3 reads TGTGCCAGCAGGTTTGCGGGAAACCAAGAGACCCAGTACTTC. This chain connects TRBV12-3 or TRBV12-4 to TRBJ2-5, with D possibly matching TRBD2 (6 bases). V was cut by 6 bases and J by 0 bases, with 11 bases left in between. The CDR3 consists of 14 residues.